The rows below give T cell receptor beta chains drawn from one sample of a study of T cells in Graves' hyperthyroidism and ophthalmopathy. From the multiplex PCR reads, TCRdb called clonotypes with MiXCR, one entry per CDR3 protein. The table lists hundreds of thousands of distinct CDR3 sequences, about 15% of them singletons. Sequenced: blood. These receptor sequences come from a woman aged 55 to 70 with Graves' ophthalmopathy. The CDR3 runs from the conserved cysteine through the conserved F or W. Fields, in order: V gene, D gene, CDR3 protein. A D gene is named only where the DNA matches it firmly.

V gene: TRBV10-3; D gene: TRBD1; CDR3 protein: CAIGQGNTEAFF
V gene: TRBV20-1; D gene: -; CDR3 protein: CSALGATDTQYF
V gene: TRBV20-1; D gene: -; CDR3 protein: CSAGYRTGTEETQYF
V gene: TRBV20-1; D gene: -; CDR3 protein: CSTFRRGSNQPQHF
V gene: TRBV20-1; D gene: -; CDR3 protein: CSGGVRSTDTQYF
V gene: TRBV28; D gene: -; CDR3 protein: CASSLWAGGKEKLFF
V gene: TRBV28; D gene: TRBD1; CDR3 protein: CASRTAGQGNQPQHF
V gene: TRBV3-1; D gene: -; CDR3 protein: CASSRGGGGPYGYTF
V gene: TRBV15; D gene: -; CDR3 protein: CATSRPNQPQHF
V gene: TRBV4-2; D gene: TRBD2; CDR3 protein: CASSQGGGRGEQFF
V gene: TRBV3-1; D gene: -; CDR3 protein: CASSQLSPETQYF
V gene: TRBV5-4; D gene: TRBD1; CDR3 protein: CASSLRTGNEQFF
V gene: TRBV5-1; D gene: -; CDR3 protein: CASSLGQPDEKLFF
V gene: TRBV6-1; D gene: -; CDR3 protein: CASSYYGANQPQHF
V gene: TRBV18; D gene: -; CDR3 protein: CASSPVTARETQYF
V gene: TRBV6-2/TRBV6-3; D gene: TRBD1; CDR3 protein: CASTRPGTDNTGELFF
V gene: TRBV2; D gene: -; CDR3 protein: CASAILGYTF
V gene: TRBV20-1; D gene: -; CDR3 protein: CSAPIQGMGQPQHF
V gene: TRBV28; D gene: -; CDR3 protein: CASSASGNTIYF
V gene: TRBV20-1; D gene: -; CDR3 protein: CSTREVGPYNEQFF
V gene: TRBV4-3; D gene: TRBD2; CDR3 protein: CASSQVSGGARYTQYF
V gene: TRBV28; D gene: -; CDR3 protein: CASSSPNTGELFF
V gene: TRBV7-9; D gene: TRBD2; CDR3 protein: CASSPRPAGALTGELFF
V gene: TRBV19; D gene: TRBD1; CDR3 protein: CASSTGQANQPQHF
V gene: TRBV7-9; D gene: TRBD2; CDR3 protein: CASSGLAASKYNEQFF
V gene: TRBV7-9; D gene: TRBD2; CDR3 protein: CASSPQRGTSGYNEQFF
V gene: TRBV28; D gene: -; CDR3 protein: CASRDDGQPQHF
V gene: TRBV4-1; D gene: -; CDR3 protein: CASIGQGEEQFF
V gene: TRBV7-2; D gene: TRBD2; CDR3 protein: CASSLWSAGGGETQYF